A selection of T cell receptor beta chains follows, all from one sample in a study of CD8+ T cells in alopecia areata. Libraries were prepared by immunoSEQ multiplex PCR; TCRdb keeps only in-frame clonotypes and omits some of them. The table has 150,000 to 190,000 clones, about 50% seen once. Sequenced material: CD8+ T cells sorted from blood, taken at week 0. Receptors were obtained from a human donor with alopecia areata. Both conserved end residues are part of each CDR3. The D gene is left open where the match is weak. Clone size is shown for a subset of rows, as once, few, many or a class of expanded clone.

V	size	D	J	DNA	CDR3
TRBV7-8	.	TRBD1	TRBJ2-3	TGTGCCAGCAGCCCCAAGCGGACAGGGCCCTCCACAGATACGCAGTATTTT	CASSPKRTGPSTDTQYF
TRBV29-1	.	.	TRBJ1-4	TGCAGCGTCCTCGAGCCTGGGGCCTTTGCAACTAATGAAAAACTGTTTTTT	CSVLEPGAFATNEKLFF
TRBV30	.	.	TRBJ2-7	TGTGCCTGGAGTCCGGGCTATTCCTACGAGCAGTACTTC	CAWSPGYSYEQYF
TRBV6-1	.	.	TRBJ2-5	TGTGCCAGCAGTGATGGGACAAAAGAAGAGACCCAGTACTTC	CASSDGTKEETQYF
TRBV13	.	TRBD1	TRBJ2-4	TGTGCCAGCAGCTCGGGATGGGACAGGGATTTGAGGGACTTC	CASSSGWDRDLRDF
TRBV15	.	.	TRBJ1-5	TGTGCCACCAGCTCGGACAGACCTCAGCCCCAGCATTTT	CATSSDRPQPQHF
TRBV5-1	.	.	TRBJ1-2	TGCGCCAGCAGCTTGGGGGACGGTAACTATGGCTACACCTTC	CASSLGDGNYGYTF
TRBV5-1	.	TRBD1	TRBJ1-2	TGCGCCAGCAGCTTCGGACAGGGGCATAACTATGGCTACACCTTC	CASSFGQGHNYGYTF
TRBV30	few	.	TRBJ1-1	TGTGCCTGGAGCGCACTGAGAGGTAGTGAAGCTTTCTTT	CAWSALRGSEAFF
TRBV11-2	.	.	TRBJ2-6	TGTGCTACGGGGGCCAACGTCCTGACTTTC	CATGANVLTF
TRBV29-1	.	.	TRBJ1-1	TGCAGCGTTGAAGATGCGGGAGCTTCGGGGGCTTTCTTT	CSVEDAGASGAFF
TRBV30	.	.	TRBJ2-3	TGTGCCTGGAGTGTAACGGACCAAAACACAGATACGCAGTATTTT	CAWSVTDQNTDTQYF
TRBV29-1	once	.	TRBJ1-2	TGCAGCGTGGGTGACAGTGCTAACTATGGCTACACCTTC	CSVGDSANYGYTF
TRBV2	.	TRBD1	TRBJ1-2	TGTGCCAGCAGTGAATCCCCGACAGGGGACGGCTACACCTTC	CASSESPTGDGYTF
TRBV29-1	.	TRBD2	TRBJ2-1	TGCAGCGTCCTGACTAGCTCTAGCTCCTACAATGAGCAGTTCTTC	CSVLTSSSSYNEQFF
TRBV18	.	.	TRBJ2-5	TGTGCCAGCTCACCCACGGCGGAGCCTCAAGAGACCCAGTACTTC	CASSPTAEPQETQYF
TRBV27	.	.	TRBJ1-5	TGTGCCAGCAGTTTCTCAGGGGAATCGATGAATCAGCCCCAGCATTTT	CASSFSGESMNQPQHF
TRBV4-1	.	.	TRBJ2-1	TGCGCCAGCAGCCAAGTCTCAGATCGTGAGCAGTTCTTC	CASSQVSDREQFF
TRBV4-3	few	.	TRBJ1-2	TGCGCCAGCAGCCAAGATCCAGGGACTAACTATGGCTACACCTTC	CASSQDPGTNYGYTF
TRBV14	few	.	TRBJ2-1	TGTGCCAGCAGCCAACCCCTTAGCTCCTACAATGAGCAGTTCTTC	CASSQPLSSYNEQFF
TRBV29-1	once	.	TRBJ1-1	TGCAGCGTTGCGGCGGCGCCCGCTGAAGCTTTCTTT	CSVAAAPAEAFF
TRBV29-1	.	TRBD1	TRBJ1-2	TGCAGCGTTGGACAGGGTAACGGTGGCTACACCTTC	CSVGQGNGGYTF
TRBV4-2	.	.	TRBJ1-2	TGTGCCAGCAGCTTAGTGGGCTCCAGCTATGGCTACACCTTC	CASSLVGSSYGYTF
TRBV5-4	.	TRBD1	TRBJ1-6	TGTGCCAGCAGCGGGGACAGGGAATCACCCCTCCACTTT	CASSGDRESPLHF
TRBV7-3	.	.	TRBJ2-5	TGCGCCAGCAGCGCTGATAGCGGATCACAAGAGACCCAGTACTTC	CASSADSGSQETQYF
TRBV6-6	.	.	TRBJ1-2	TGTGCCAGCAGTTACGGCGGGAACTATGGCTACACCTTC	CASSYGGNYGYTF
TRBV9	.	.	TRBJ2-5	TGTGCCAGCAGCGCAACCGGGTACCAAGAGACCCAGTACTTC	CASSATGYQETQYF